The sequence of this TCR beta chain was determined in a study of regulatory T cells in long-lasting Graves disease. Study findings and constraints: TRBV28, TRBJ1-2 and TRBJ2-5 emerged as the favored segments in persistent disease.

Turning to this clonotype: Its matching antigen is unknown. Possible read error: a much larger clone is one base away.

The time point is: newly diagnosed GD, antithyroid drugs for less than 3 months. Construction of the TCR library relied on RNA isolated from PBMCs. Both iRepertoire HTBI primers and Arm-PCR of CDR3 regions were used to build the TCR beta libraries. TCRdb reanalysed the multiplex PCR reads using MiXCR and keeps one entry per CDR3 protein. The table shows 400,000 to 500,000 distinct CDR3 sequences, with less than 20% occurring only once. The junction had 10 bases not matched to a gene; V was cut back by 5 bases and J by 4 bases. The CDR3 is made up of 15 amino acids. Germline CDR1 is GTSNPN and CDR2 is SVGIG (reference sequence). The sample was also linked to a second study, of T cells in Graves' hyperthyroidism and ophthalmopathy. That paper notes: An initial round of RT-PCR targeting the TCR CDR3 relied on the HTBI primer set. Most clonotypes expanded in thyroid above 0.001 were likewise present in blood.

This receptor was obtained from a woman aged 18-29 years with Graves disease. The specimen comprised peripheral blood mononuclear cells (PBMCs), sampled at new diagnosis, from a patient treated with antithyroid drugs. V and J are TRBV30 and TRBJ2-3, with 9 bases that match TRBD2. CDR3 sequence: CAWRQASGTSDTQYF. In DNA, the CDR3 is TGTGCCTGGCGTCAGGCTAGCGGGACCTCAGATACGCAGTATTTT.